Each of the 20 T cell receptor beta chains below was sequenced from the same sample in a study of blood T cell repertoires in COVID-19. Method: immunoSEQ multiplex PCR; TCRdb's copy keeps in-frame clones and lacks some. Of about 120,000 clones in the sample, 87% were seen once. Sequencing used peripheral blood. The receptors here all came from a woman aged 45 to 65 with acute or convalescent COVID-19.

The chain combines TRBV10-3 with TRBJ1-3, with 7 bases matching TRBD1. J gave up 0 bases and V 8 bases, and 10 bases lay outside the gene matches. CDR1 is ENHRY, CDR2 SYGVKD, per germline. The CDR3 totals 16 residues. CDR3 sequence (DNA): TGTGCCATCCACTCCGGGACAGTACACTCTGGAAACACCATATATTTT. Translation gives CAIHSGTVHSGNTIYF.

J is TRBJ1-1 and V is TRBV4-1, with D unclear. CDR3 size: 17 residues. V lost 4 bases to trimming and J lost 0 bases, with 18 bases between them. The germline gives CDR1 MGHRA, CDR2 YSYEKL. CDR3 residues: CASSRRILPIMNTEAFF. In DNA form, the CDR3 reads TGCGCCAGCAGCCGCAGGATCCTTCCGATTATGAACACTGAAGCTTTCTTT.

This clone has more than one count but fewer than ten. The rearrangement joins TRBV5-4 to TRBJ1-1; D perhaps matches TRBD1 (6 bases). Germline assignment: CDR1 SGHNT and CDR2 YYREEE (reference sequence). There are 14 residues in the CDR3. Trimming shortened V by 4 bases and J by 6 bases, and 16 bases separated the two germline ends. Here the CDR3 reads CASSPDTGKAEAFF. The DNA of the CDR3 is TGTGCCAGCAGCCCCGATACAGGGAAGGCTGAAGCTTTCTTT.

This chain links TRBV30 with TRBJ2-1; 7 bases match TRBD1. This CDR3 spans 15 amino acids. In germline, CDR1 is GTSNPN, CDR2 SVGIG (reference sequence). With 2 bases clipped from V and 4 bases from J, the junction kept 8 bases outside the gene matches. This CDR3 is CAWSSRQGSYNEQFF. DNA for the CDR3: TGTGCCTGGAGTTCGCGACAGGGATCGTACAATGAGCAGTTCTTC.

V usage is TRBV9 and J usage is TRBJ2-3, with TRBD1 identical over 7 bases. This CDR3 contains 15 residues. Losses at the gene ends were 0 bases for V and 1 base for J; bases not matched to a gene: 2. CDR1 is SGDLS, CDR2 YYNGEE, per germline. CDR3 bases: TGTGCCAGCAGCGTAGGGCAGGGGGGCACAGATACGCAGTATTTT. This encodes CASSVGQGGTDTQYF.

The genes are TRBV7-2 and TRBJ2-3, with D possibly being TRBD2 (6 bases). This CDR3 contains 13 residues. V gave up 11 bases and J gave up 0 bases, with 12 bases separating them. Germline loops: CDR1 SGHTA, CDR2 FQGNSA. CDR3 sequence reads: CAGGGPSTDTQYF. The CDR3 DNA follows: TGTGCCGGCGGAGGGCCCAGCACAGATACGCAGTATTTT.

The chain couples TRBV7-3 to TRBJ2-3; D gene ambiguous. The V end was cut by 4 bases, the J end by 4 bases, with 9 bases between. This CDR3 has 13 amino acids. Germline V gene data show CDR1 as SGHTA and CDR2 as FQGTGA. The CDR3: CASSSAEADTQYF. In DNA, the CDR3 is TGTGCCAGCAGCTCCGCAGAGGCAGATACGCAGTATTTT.

The chain employs TRBV5-1 and TRBJ2-7; 7 bases line up with TRBD1. Trimming took 0 bases from V and 4 from J; bases not matched to a gene: 7. The CDR3 consists of 15 residues. Germline V lookup: CDR1 SGHRS, CDR2 YFSETQ. This CDR3 is CASSLEAGGSYEQYF. As DNA, the CDR3 is TGCGCCAGCAGCTTGGAGGCAGGGGGAAGTTACGAGCAGTACTTC.

The chain couples TRBV19 to TRBJ2-7; the match to TRBD2 covers 7 bases. CDR3 length equals 18 residues. V was pared by 3 bases and J by 0 bases, with 14 bases of the junction left unmatched. CDR1 and CDR2 from the germline V gene are LNHDA and SQIVND (reference sequence). The CDR3 loop reads CASSMDPPSGVGSYEQYF. The CDR3 DNA sequence: TGTGCCAGTAGTATGGACCCCCCTAGCGGAGTCGGCTCCTACGAGCAGTACTTC.

The chain links TRBV2 to TRBJ1-5, with 7 bases identical to TRBD1. The V and J ends lost 6 bases and 2 bases, in that order; junction bases with no gene match: 7. Germline assignment: CDR1 SNHLY and CDR2 FYNNEI. CDR3 size: 15 residues. CDR3 in DNA: TGTGCCAGCAGGCGAACAGGGGAAGGCAATCAGCCCCAGCATTTT. It encodes CASRRTGEGNQPQHF.

V and J are TRBV25-1 and TRBJ2-2; D is undetermined. This CDR3 is built from 12 residues. Trimming took 5 bases from V and 6 from J, leaving 7 bases between them. Looked up from germline, CDR1 is MGHDK and CDR2 is SYGVNS. The CDR3 region has the DNA TGTGCCAGCAGTTTAAGCTCCGGGGAGCTGTTTTTT. This sequence encodes CASSLSSGELFF.

This chain joins TRBV19 and TRBJ1-3; D possibly corresponds to TRBD1 (5 bases). The CDR3 loop spans 15 amino acids. Trimming left V 5 bases short and J 0 bases short, with 11 bases between. The germline gives CDR1 LNHDA, CDR2 SQIVND (reference sequence). CDR3 DNA sequence: TGTGCCAGTAGTCCAGACAGATTCTCTGGAAACACCATATATTTT. This encodes CASSPDRFSGNTIYF.

This clone has only one observation. The chain employs TRBV7-2 and TRBJ1-1; maybe TRBD1 (5 bases). In germline, CDR1 is SGHTA, CDR2 FQGNSA. There are 15 residues in the CDR3. V was clipped by 9 bases and J by 1 base, with 18 bases between them. The CDR3 spells CASKTGGYGNTEAFF. CDR3 nucleotides: TGTGCCAGTAAAACGGGGGGTTATGGGAACACTGAAGCTTTCTTT.

The chain couples TRBV11-3 to TRBJ2-1; TRBD2 aligns across 7 bases. Germline loops: CDR1 SGHNT, CDR2 YENEEA. V shed 5 bases, J shed 8 bases, and the junction held 12 bases outside the gene matches. The CDR3 runs 15 residues. This CDR3 is CASSVGHGAGDEQFF. The CDR3 region has the DNA TGTGCCAGCAGCGTCGGACACGGGGCGGGGGATGAGCAGTTCTTC.

About this clone: This CDR3 is also generated by other DNA sequences in the sample. The chain links TRBV6-2 or TRBV6-3 to TRBJ1-2, with D possibly being TRBD1 (5 bases). Deletions cut 5 bases from V and 4 bases from J, with 8 bases between. Germline V gene lookup returns CDR1 MNHEY and CDR2 SVGEGT. The CDR3 length is 12 residues. CDR3 sequence (DNA): TGTGCCAGCAGTCGGGACTCCTATGGCTACACCTTC. Its translation: CASSRDSYGYTF.

The CDR3 protein is CASSYRGKAFF. The CDR3 DNA is TGTGCCAGCAGTTACCGGGGGAAAGCTTTCTTT. The chain combines TRBV6-5 with TRBJ1-1, with D tentatively TRBD1 (5 bases). Germline-derived CDR1 and CDR2 are MNHEY and SVGAGI. V was trimmed by 2 bases and J by 9 bases, leaving 7 bases between them. The CDR3 spans 11 residues.

The rearrangement joins TRBV25-1 to TRBJ1-1; 7 positions agree with TRBD1. CDR3 length: 14 amino acids. The V segment lost 9 bases and the J segment 3 bases; nucleotides outside the gene matches: 10. The V gene's germline CDR1 is MGHDK and CDR2 SYGVNS. The CDR3 sequence: CARPVRGQDTEAFF. The CDR3 bases are TGTGCCAGACCTGTAAGGGGGCAGGACACTGAAGCTTTCTTT.

The gene calls are TRBV12-3 or TRBV12-4 and TRBJ2-1; no firm D call. Trimming left V 3 bases short and J 9 bases short, with 12 bases between. This CDR3 comprises 13 residues. The CDR3 DNA reads TGTGCCAGCAGTTTGGGTCCCGGCGGTGAGCAGTTCTTC. Its translation: CASSLGPGGEQFF.

The chain links TRBV11-3 to TRBJ2-7, with D maybe TRBD1 (6 bases). V lost 1 base and J 5 bases, leaving 18 bases between the germline ends. The CDR3 totals 16 residues. The germline V gene encodes CDR1 SGHNT and CDR2 YENEEA. The CDR3 sequence: CASSLGVGGKMNEQYF. CDR3 nucleotides: TGTGCCAGCAGCTTAGGGGTTGGGGGCAAGATGAACGAGCAGTACTTC.

The CDR3 here is CASRLLGDNYGYTF. DNA of the CDR3: TGTGCCAGCAGGCTTCTGGGAGATAACTATGGCTACACCTTC. The V and J genes are TRBV6-5 and TRBJ1-2; D unresolved. CDR3 length: 14 amino acids. Trimming removed 6 bases from V and 1 base from J, with 12 bases in between. Germline lookup yields CDR1 MNHEY and CDR2 SVGAGI.